Below, one T cell receptor (beta chain) is given with its context. The data are from a study of T cell responses to AZD1222 COVID-19 vaccine. The germline CDR1 and CDR2 sequences are SGHKS and YYEKEE (reference sequence). The CDR3 has 16 amino acids. With V trimmed by 0 bases and J by 4 bases, 8 bases remained unmatched. Using immunoSEQ multiplex PCR, the repertoire was profiled, and TCRdb retains in-frame clones only, with some absent. The data show 130,000 to 150,000 clones, about 93% seen once. The V call is TRBV5-5, the J call TRBJ1-2; 8 bases map to TRBD1. The source is an adult in good health. The sequenced sample was peripheral blood, obtained on day 0 of AZD1222 vaccination. The CDR3 DNA reads as TGTGCCAGCAGCTTGGGGACAGGGTCCCCGGGCTATGGCTACACCTTC. Residues: CASSLGTGSPGYGYTF. The whole variable domain, remainder taken from reference TRBV5-5 and TRBJ1-2, is DAGVTQSPTHLIKTRGQQVTLRCSPISGHKSVSWYQQVLGQGPQFIFQYYEKEERGRGNFPDRFSARQFPNYSSELNVNALLLGDSALYLCASSLGTGSPGYGYTFGSGTRLTVV.